These 25 T cell receptor beta chains came from one sample sequenced in a study of T cell responses to AZD1222 COVID-19 vaccine. Only in-frame clones appear in the TCRdb table, and some are missing; sequencing was by immunoSEQ multiplex PCR. Seen here are approximately 150,000 clones, 91% observed once, and the top ten hold roughly 1.2%. Sequences were derived from peripheral blood, sampled 28 days after the second AZD1222 dose. These receptor sequences come from an adult who received the AZD1222 COVID-19 vaccine.

The CDR3 protein is CASSATDEGYTF. The DNA for the CDR3 is TGTGCCAGCAGCGCGACGGACGAAGGCTACACCTTC. This chain connects TRBV9 to TRBJ1-2, with D unresolved. Germline CDR1 SGDLS, CDR2 YYNGEE. This CDR3 comprises 12 residues. Trimming left V 3 bases short and J 8 bases short, with 11 bases between. The variable domain in full, completed from reference TRBV9 and TRBJ1-2, reads DSGVTQTPKHLITATGQRVTLRCSPRSGDLSVYWYQQSLDQGLQFLIQYYNGEERAKGNILERFSAQQFPDLHSELNLSSLELGDSALYFCASSATDEGYTFGSGTRLTVV.

V gene TRBV19 combines with J gene TRBJ2-1, with D possibly TRBD1 on 6 matching bases. Deletions cut 4 bases from V and 4 bases from J, with 8 bases between. Germline CDR1 and CDR2: LNHDA and SQIVND (reference sequence). The CDR3 is 13 residues long. As DNA, the CDR3 is TGTGCCAGTAGTACTGGACAGTACAATGAGCAGTTCTTC. The encoded protein is CASSTGQYNEQFF.

This chain joins TRBV28 and TRBJ2-7, with D tentatively TRBD2 (6 bases). This CDR3 contains 14 residues. Deletions cut 2 bases from V and 5 bases from J, with 13 bases between. Germline CDR1 and CDR2: MDHEN and SYDVKM. The CDR3 spells CASSLGRDHDEQYF. CDR3 bases: TGTGCCAGCAGTTTAGGGCGGGATCACGACGAGCAGTACTTC.

The genes are TRBV19 and TRBJ2-7, with a possible D match to TRBD2 (5 bases). In germline, CDR1 is LNHDA, CDR2 SQIVND (reference sequence). V lost 3 bases and J 4 bases, leaving 16 bases between the germline ends. CDR3 length: 15 residues. The DNA of the CDR3 is TGTGCCAGTAGTATCGGAGTAATGGACTCATACGAGCAGTACTTC. This translates into CASSIGVMDSYEQYF.

The chain combines TRBV3-1 (or the pseudogene TRBV3-2) with TRBJ2-2, with D hard to call. The CDR3 runs to 13 residues. Trimming pared 2 bases from V and 7 bases from J, leaving 8 bases between. CDR1 is LGHDT and CDR2 is YNNKEL in the germline V gene (reference sequence). In DNA form, the CDR3 reads TGTGCCAGCAGCCAATTCTTGGGCGGGGAGCTGTTTTTT. Translation: CASSQFLGGELFF.

The rearrangement joins TRBV5-4 to TRBJ2-7; D unclear. Germline CDR1 reads SGHNT; CDR2 reads YYREEE (reference sequence). V lost 3 bases and J lost 1, with 5 bases in between. The CDR3 sequence is 12 residues long. The CDR3 loop is CASSSKSYEQYF. CDR3 bases: TGTGCCAGCAGCTCGAAGTCCTACGAGCAGTACTTC.

This clone was seen a few times. J is TRBJ2-1 and V is TRBV28; D perhaps matches TRBD2 (5 bases). Germline-derived CDR1 and CDR2 are MDHEN and SYDVKM. The CDR3 has 15 residues. V lost 8 bases to trimming and J lost 2 bases, with 16 bases between them. CDR3 protein: CASLTTKRTYNEQFF. The CDR3 DNA is TGTGCCAGCCTCACGACAAAGCGGACCTACAATGAGCAGTTCTTC.

This clone was picked up a small number of times. This chain links TRBV7-2 with TRBJ1-1, with 8 positions matching TRBD1. J gave up 8 bases and V 1 base, and 12 bases lay outside the gene matches. Germline V lookup: CDR1 SGHTA, CDR2 FQGNSA. CDR3 size: 16 residues. This CDR3 reads CASSLVDRGIRREAFF. In DNA form, the CDR3 reads TGTGCCAGCAGCTTAGTCGACAGGGGTATTCGACGGGAAGCTTTCTTT.

The chain joins TRBV6-2 or TRBV6-3 to TRBJ2-3; D is perhaps TRBD1 (6 bases). Germline values: CDR1 MNHEY, CDR2 SVGEGT. Trimming cost V 6 bases and J 0 bases, with 10 bases left between them. The CDR3 covers 14 residues. CDR3 region: CASSMDSSTDTQYF. The CDR3, as DNA: TGTGCCAGCAGCATGGACAGTAGCACAGATACGCAGTATTTT.

The gene calls are TRBV13 and TRBJ2-7; D may be TRBD1 (6 bases). Germline V gene sequence: CDR1 PRHDT, CDR2 FYEKMQ (reference sequence). This CDR3 is built from 13 residues. Trimming stripped 5 bases from V and 6 bases from J, with 14 bases between. CDR3 amino acids: CASSPTRQVEQYF. Here the CDR3 DNA reads TGTGCCAGCAGCCCCACCCGACAGGTCGAGCAGTACTTC.

The chain joins TRBV3-1 (or the pseudogene TRBV3-2) to TRBJ2-7, with 10 bases identical to TRBD2. V was clipped by 4 bases and J by 4 bases; unmatched bases: 4. The CDR3 is 14 residues long. The germline gives CDR1 LGHDT, CDR2 YNNKEL (reference sequence). In DNA, the CDR3 is TGTGCCAGCAGCCGAGGACTAGCGGAGTACGAGCAGTACTTC. Its protein is CASSRGLAEYEQYF.

In this sample, this clone turned up a few times. V gene TRBV28 combines with J gene TRBJ2-1; 7 bases align to TRBD1. After removal of 6 bases from V and 9 bases from J, the junction contained 5 bases not matched to a gene. The germline V gene has CDR1 MDHEN and CDR2 SYDVKM. CDR3 length: 12 amino acids. CDR3: CASSQGVGEQFF. For the CDR3, the DNA is TGTGCCAGCAGCCAGGGGGTGGGTGAGCAGTTCTTC.

This chain joins TRBV29-1 and TRBJ2-3; 13 positions agree with TRBD2. CDR3 length equals 14 residues. The J segment lost 3 bases and the V segment lost 3 bases, leaving 0 bases of the junction unmatched. CDR1 and CDR2 (germline): SQVTM, ANQGSEA. The CDR3 reads CSVETSGRTDTQYF. In DNA form, the CDR3 reads TGCAGCGTTGAGACTAGCGGGAGGACAGATACGCAGTATTTT.

V and J are TRBV5-5 and TRBJ2-7; TRBD1 is a possible D gene (6 bases). Germline CDR1 SGHKS, CDR2 YYEKEE (reference sequence). V shed 0 bases and J shed 0 bases, with 10 bases lying between them. The CDR3 is 15 residues long. The DNA for the CDR3 is TGTGCCAGCAGCTTGGATAGGGGGAGCTCCTACGAGCAGTACTTC. Its translation is CASSLDRGSSYEQYF.

This clone was counted a single time. V is TRBV5-4 and J is TRBJ1-1; perhaps TRBD1 as D (5 bases). CDR3 length equals 15 residues. V was cut by 0 bases and J by 0 bases, with 9 bases left in between. Germline-derived CDR1 and CDR2 are SGHNT and YYREEE (reference sequence). CDR3 protein: CASSLAGTMNTEAFF. CDR3 nucleotide sequence: TGTGCCAGCAGCTTGGCCGGGACGATGAACACTGAAGCTTTCTTT. The entire variable domain, with the rest obtained from reference TRBV5-4 and TRBJ1-1, is as follows: ETGVTQSPTHLIKTRGQQVTLRCSSQSGHNTVSWYQQALGQGPQFIFQYYREEENGRGNFPPRFSGLQFPNYSSELNVNALELDDSALYLCASSLAGTMNTEAFFGQGTRLTVV.

Only one count was recorded for this clone. The genes are TRBV5-6 and TRBJ2-1; a possible D gene is TRBD2 (6 bases). The CDR3 is 14 residues long. Trimming took 2 bases from V and 2 from J, leaving 8 bases between them. Germline-derived CDR1 and CDR2 are SGHDT and YYEEEE. CDR3 region: CASSFSGTYNEQFF. The DNA for the CDR3 is TGTGCCAGCAGCTTTAGCGGAACCTACAATGAGCAGTTCTTC.

CDR3 sequence reads: CASSVGSSGGPSSYNEQFF. DNA for the CDR3: TGTGCCAGCAGCGTAGGCTCTAGCGGGGGGCCGAGCTCCTACAATGAGCAGTTCTTC. The chain joins TRBV9 to TRBJ2-1; 11 nucleotides match TRBD2. J gave up 0 bases and V 0 bases, and 8 bases lay outside the gene matches. The germline V gene has CDR1 SGDLS and CDR2 YYNGEE. The CDR3 runs 19 residues.

This clone was picked up one time. The chain has TRBV18 and TRBJ2-3, with D unclear. Germline V gene data show CDR1 as KGHSH and CDR2 as LQKENI. The CDR3 is 14 residues long. V lost 3 bases and J lost 1, with 8 bases in between. CDR3 DNA sequence: TGTGCCAGCTCACCGAGATCCGGCACAGATACGCAGTATTTT. Amino acid sequence: CASSPRSGTDTQYF.

This chain joins TRBV29-1 and TRBJ1-2, with D possibly matching TRBD1 (5 bases). This CDR3 is built from 15 residues. Germline loops: CDR1 SQVTM, CDR2 ANQGSEA. V was clipped by 0 bases and J by 8 bases, with 19 bases between them. CDR3 nucleotide sequence: TGCAGCGTTGAAGACATGGAGGGGCGCTGGGGCGGCTACACCTTC. Its translation is CSVEDMEGRWGGYTF.

J is TRBJ2-1 and V is TRBV2; 11 nucleotides align to TRBD2. Germline CDR1 and CDR2: SNHLY and FYNNEI. The CDR3 loop spans 17 amino acids. The junction had 12 bases not matched to a gene; V was cut back by 5 bases and J by 6 bases. The CDR3 DNA follows: TGTGCCAGCAGTCGTGACTATAGCGGGAGGGAGGGCAATGAGCAGTTCTTC. Its protein is CASSRDYSGREGNEQFF.

The J gene is TRBJ2-2, the V gene TRBV10-2; no reliable D call. CDR3 size: 14 residues. The germline V gene encodes CDR1 WSHSY and CDR2 SAAADI. The ends were cut back, 6 bases at V and 2 bases at J, with 10 bases in the middle. CDR3: CASSLIPNTGELFF. CDR3 DNA sequence: TGCGCCAGCAGCTTGATACCTAACACCGGGGAGCTGTTTTTT.

V and J are TRBV9 and TRBJ1-2; D not resolved. Looked up from germline, CDR1 is SGDLS and CDR2 is YYNGEE. The CDR3 runs to 12 residues. With 3 bases removed from V and 10 bases from J, the gap between germline ends came to 13 bases. The CDR3 protein is CASSELGYPYTF. The CDR3 DNA reads as TGTGCCAGCAGCGAATTGGGCTATCCCTACACCTTC.

J is TRBJ2-7 and V is TRBV14, with D unresolved. The CDR3 is 15 residues long. The germline V gene encodes CDR1 SGHDN and CDR2 FVKESK. Trimming stripped 1 base from V and 5 bases from J, with 15 bases between. This CDR3 is CASSQAEVLLHEQYF. Here the CDR3 DNA reads TGTGCCAGCAGCCAAGCCGAGGTTCTCCTTCACGAGCAGTACTTC.

The chain recombines TRBV2 with TRBJ2-1; D gene uncertain. V dropped 4 bases and J dropped 5 bases, with 9 bases sitting between them. The CDR3 contains 13 residues. Germline CDR1 is SNHLY and CDR2 is FYNNEI. This CDR3 reads CASSVLRNNEQFF. Here the CDR3 DNA reads TGTGCCAGCAGTGTTCTGAGGAACAATGAGCAGTTCTTC. Full variable domain (rest looked up from reference TRBV2 and TRBJ2-1): EPEVTQTPSHQVTQMGQEVILRCVPISNHLYFYWYRQILGQKVEFLVSFYNNEISEKSEIFDDQFSVERPDGSNFTLKIRSTKLEDSAMYFCASSVLRNNEQFFGPGTRLTVL.

The chain recombines TRBV19 with TRBJ1-2; weak D call: TRBD1 (5 bases). The CDR3 is 17 residues long. Germline V lookup: CDR1 LNHDA, CDR2 SQIVND (reference sequence). V shed 6 bases and J shed 8 bases, with 28 bases lying between them. The CDR3, as DNA: TGTGCCAGTAGCACAACGGCACACAGGTTGAGGGAGACGGGCTACACCTTC. Its protein is CASSTTAHRLRETGYTF.